These T cell receptor beta chains were read from a single sample in a study of blood T cell repertoires in COVID-19. Using immunoSEQ multiplex PCR, the repertoire was profiled, and TCRdb retains in-frame clones only, with some absent. The sample shows 250,000 to 300,000 clones, roughly 80% of them seen only once. Material for sequencing was PBMCs or T cells enriched from blood (not recorded which). The origin of the receptors is a man aged 40-49 years who had been exposed to COVID-19. The CDR3 runs from the conserved cysteine through the conserved F or W. The D gene is left open where the match is weak. For some rows the clone size is stated as once, few or many, or as a class when expanded; others skip it.

D	J	length	size	V	CDR3	DNA
TRBD1	TRBJ1-1	13	NA	TRBV12-3/TRBV12-4	CASSLRGTSEAFF	TGTGCCAGCAGCCTCAGGGGGACCTCTGAAGCTTTCTTT
NA	TRBJ1-5	15	NA	TRBV5-6	CASSPPRNRNQPQHF	TGTGCCAGCAGCCCACCCAGGAACCGCAATCAGCCCCAGCATTTT
NA	TRBJ1-2	15	NA	TRBV15	CATSREGSAGYGYTF	TGTGCCACCAGCAGAGAAGGGAGCGCGGGCTATGGCTACACCTTC
TRBD2	TRBJ2-1	14	NA	TRBV11-3	CASSWGEGLNEQFF	TGTGCCAGCAGCTGGGGGGAGGGCCTCAATGAGCAGTTCTTC
NA	TRBJ1-4	16	NA	TRBV4-1	CASSQDVRGGEEKLFF	TGCGCCAGCAGCCAAGACGTACGGGGGGGTGAAGAAAAACTGTTTTTT
NA	TRBJ1-2	14	few	TRBV27	CASSLSRGNYGYTF	TGTGCCAGCAGTTTATCTAGGGGTAACTATGGCTACACCTTC
NA	TRBJ1-1	16	NA	TRBV4-2	CASSQSVGALNTEAFF	TGTGCCAGCAGCCAAAGTGTGGGGGCGCTAAACACTGAAGCTTTCTTT
NA	TRBJ2-1	16	NA	TRBV7-6	CASSLASVKSINEQFF	TGTGCCAGCAGCTTAGCGTCGGTTAAGTCGATCAATGAGCAGTTCTTC
NA	TRBJ1-1	13	NA	TRBV27	CASSWTGWTEAFF	TGTGCCAGCAGCTGGACGGGGTGGACTGAAGCTTTCTTT
NA	TRBJ1-4	13	NA	TRBV30	CAWSAQFNEKLFF	TGTGCCTGGAGTGCACAGTTTAATGAAAAACTGTTTTTT
NA	TRBJ1-4	18	few	TRBV18	CASSLTQLRDTANEKLFF	TGTGCCAGCTCACTAACGCAACTCCGGGACACGGCTAATGAAAAACTGTTTTTT
TRBD1	TRBJ2-1	15	NA	TRBV18	CASSPGQARYNEQFF	TGTGCCAGCTCACCAGGACAGGCGCGGTACAATGAGCAGTTCTTC
NA	TRBJ2-2	15	NA	TRBV10-1	CASSEVGRNRGELFF	TGCGCCAGCAGTGAGGTGGGCAGGAACCGAGGGGAGCTGTTTTTT
TRBD2	TRBJ2-4	15	NA	TRBV6-2/TRBV6-3	CASSFRGLAGHIQYF	TGTGCCAGCAGTTTCCGGGGACTAGCCGGGCACATTCAGTACTTC
NA	TRBJ1-5	15	NA	TRBV5-1	CASSLSGSSYQPQHF	TGCGCCAGCAGCTTGAGCGGCTCGAGTTATCAGCCCCAGCATTTT
NA	TRBJ1-3	17	NA	TRBV5-1	CASSLYGRGSSGNTIYF	TGCGCCAGCAGCTTGTACGGACGGGGGAGCTCTGGAAACACCATATATTTT
NA	TRBJ2-1	16	NA	TRBV10-3	CAISEPWTNLNNEQFF	TGTGCCATCAGTGAGCCCTGGACAAACCTCAACAATGAGCAGTTCTTC
NA	TRBJ2-1	14	NA	TRBV7-9	CASRRLEAALEQFF	TGTGCCAGCAGACGACTAGAAGCTGCTCTTGAGCAGTTCTTC
NA	TRBJ1-4	14	NA	TRBV27	CASSPGQSVGKLFF	TGTGCCAGCAGCCCTGGACAGAGCGTTGGAAAACTGTTTTTT
NA	TRBJ1-6	16	NA	TRBV4-1	CASSPQNDRGGSPLHF	TGCGCCAGCAGCCCCCAAAACGACAGAGGGGGTTCACCCCTCCACTTT
NA	TRBJ1-5	13	NA	TRBV6-5	CASSRKDREPQHF	TGTGCCAGCAGTAGAAAAGACCGGGAGCCCCAGCATTTT
NA	TRBJ2-2	13	NA	TRBV25-1	CASSRVPTGELFF	TGTGCCAGCAGCCGGGTCCCGACCGGGGAGCTGTTTTTT
NA	TRBJ1-1	12	NA	TRBV18	CASSLGGGQAFF	TGTGCCAGCTCACTAGGGGGGGGACAAGCTTTCTTT
TRBD1	TRBJ2-5	14	NA	TRBV7-9	CASLWGQGLETQYF	TGTGCCAGCCTGTGGGGACAGGGCTTGGAGACCCAGTACTTC